This T cell receptor (beta chain) was captured by sequencing in a study of beta chain features in type 1 diabetes. Study findings and constraints: All four CD4+ subsets from Type 1 diabetes patients carried moderately but significantly shorter TCRB CDR3s. Any HLA-type effect on TCRB rearrangement remained unresolved here.

A word on this clone: The antigen remains undetermined.

The CDR3 contains 12 residues. V lost 7 bases to trimming and J lost 3 bases, with 9 bases between them. The germline CDR1 and CDR2 sequences are SGHAT and FQNNGV. All of the isolated RNA was reverse transcribed, so expressed TCRB transcripts were sequenced. It was found that naive, central memory and regulatory T cell samples averaged around 3.6 million reads. The method was immunoSEQ multiplex PCR; TCRdb's version includes in-frame clones alone and lacks a portion of them. The sample carries some 640,000 clones, 11% to 15% recorded once. Each donor gave one heparinised blood draw averaging around 0.12 L. All sorted populations exceeded 95% purity.

The sample was naive CD4+ T cells from blood. The chain uses TRBV11-2 and TRBJ2-5; D unclear. The TCR comes from a man in his late teens or twenties with type 1 diabetes. CDR3 amino acids: CASTFSEETQYF. CDR3 DNA sequence: TGTGCCAGCACCTTCTCAGAAGAGACCCAGTACTTC.